The present T cell receptor (beta chain) was sequenced within a study of OX40 agonist ivuxolimab in advanced cancers. Produced via immunoSEQ multiplex PCR; TCRdb's table is partial and in-frame only. The table records tens of thousands of clones, about 92% of them present only once. The germline V and J ends were trimmed by 1 base and 2 bases, with 12 bases remaining between them. The CDR3 is 16 amino acids. Germline V CDR1 and CDR2: SGHRS, YFSETQ. Specimen: CD4+ or CD8+ T cells sorted from blood, collected in a trial of the OX40 agonist ivuxolimab. The rearrangement links TRBV5-1 to TRBJ2-2; TRBD1 might be the D (6 bases). The sequence was collected from an adult with an advanced solid tumor such as melanoma, head and neck, liver or kidney cancer. In DNA, the CDR3 is TGCGCCAGCAGCTTGAGGGACAATTATAACACCGGGGAGCTGTTTTTT. It encodes CASSLRDNYNTGELFF.